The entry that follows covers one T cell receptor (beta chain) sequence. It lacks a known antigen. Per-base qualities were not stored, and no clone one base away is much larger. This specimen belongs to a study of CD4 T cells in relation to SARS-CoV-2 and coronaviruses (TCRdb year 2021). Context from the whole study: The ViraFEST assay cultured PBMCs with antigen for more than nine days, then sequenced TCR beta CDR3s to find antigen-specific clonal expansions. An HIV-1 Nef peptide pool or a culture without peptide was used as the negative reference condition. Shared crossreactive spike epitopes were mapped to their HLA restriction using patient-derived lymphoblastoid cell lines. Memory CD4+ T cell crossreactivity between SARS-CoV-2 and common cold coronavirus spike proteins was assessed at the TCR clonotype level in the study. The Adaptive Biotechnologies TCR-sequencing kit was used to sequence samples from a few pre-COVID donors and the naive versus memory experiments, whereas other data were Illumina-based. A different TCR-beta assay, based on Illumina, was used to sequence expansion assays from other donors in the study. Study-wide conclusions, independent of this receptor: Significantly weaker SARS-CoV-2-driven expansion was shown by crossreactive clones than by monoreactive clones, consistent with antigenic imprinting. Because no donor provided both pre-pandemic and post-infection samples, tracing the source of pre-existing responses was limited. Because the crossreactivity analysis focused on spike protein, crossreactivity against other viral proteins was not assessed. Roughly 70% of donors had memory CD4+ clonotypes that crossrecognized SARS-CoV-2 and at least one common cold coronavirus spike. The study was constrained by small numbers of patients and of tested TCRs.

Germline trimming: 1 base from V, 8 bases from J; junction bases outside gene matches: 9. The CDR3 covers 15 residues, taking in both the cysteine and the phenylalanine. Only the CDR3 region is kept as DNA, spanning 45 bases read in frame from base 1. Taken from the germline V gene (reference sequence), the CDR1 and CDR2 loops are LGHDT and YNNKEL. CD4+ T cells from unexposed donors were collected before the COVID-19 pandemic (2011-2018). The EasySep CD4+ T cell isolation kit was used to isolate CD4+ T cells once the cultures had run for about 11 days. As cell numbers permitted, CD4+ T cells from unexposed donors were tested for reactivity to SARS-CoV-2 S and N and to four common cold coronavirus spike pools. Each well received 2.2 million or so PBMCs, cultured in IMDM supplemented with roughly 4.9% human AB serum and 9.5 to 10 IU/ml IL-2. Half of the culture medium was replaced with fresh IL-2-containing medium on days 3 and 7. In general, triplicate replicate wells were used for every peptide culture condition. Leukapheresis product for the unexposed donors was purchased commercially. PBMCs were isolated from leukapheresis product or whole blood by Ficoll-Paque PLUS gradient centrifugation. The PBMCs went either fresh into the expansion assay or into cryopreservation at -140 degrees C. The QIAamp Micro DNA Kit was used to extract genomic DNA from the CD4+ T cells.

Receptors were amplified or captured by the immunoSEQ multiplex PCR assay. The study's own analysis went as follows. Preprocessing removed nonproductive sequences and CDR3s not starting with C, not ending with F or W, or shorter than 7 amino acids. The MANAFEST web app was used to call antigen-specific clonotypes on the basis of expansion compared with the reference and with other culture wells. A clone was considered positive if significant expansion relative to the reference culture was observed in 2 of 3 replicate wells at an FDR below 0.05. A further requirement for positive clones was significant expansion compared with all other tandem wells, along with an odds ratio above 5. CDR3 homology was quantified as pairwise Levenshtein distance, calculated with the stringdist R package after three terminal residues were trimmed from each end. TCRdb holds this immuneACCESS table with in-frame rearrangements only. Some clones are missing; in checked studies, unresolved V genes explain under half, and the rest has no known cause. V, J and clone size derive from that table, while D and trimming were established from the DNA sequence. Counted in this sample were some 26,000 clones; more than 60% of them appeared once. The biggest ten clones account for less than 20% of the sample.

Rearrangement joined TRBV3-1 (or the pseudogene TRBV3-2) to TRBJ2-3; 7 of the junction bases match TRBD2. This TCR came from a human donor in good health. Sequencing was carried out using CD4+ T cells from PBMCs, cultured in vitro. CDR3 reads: CASSQAGGGQGTQYF. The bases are TGTGCCAGCAGCCAAGCGGGAGGAGGGCAGGGTACGCAGTATTTT.